The next 9 T cell receptor beta chains were all read from a single sample in a study of blood T cell repertoires in COVID-19. Measured with immunoSEQ multiplex PCR; TCRdb has only the in-frame clones, and not every one. The data hold some 320,000 clones, with roughly 89% observed a single time. Sequenced material: PBMCs or T cells enriched from blood (not recorded which). All receptors come from a man aged 60-69 years who had recovered from COVID-19.

The chain has TRBV5-4 and TRBJ1-1, with 9 bases matching TRBD1. The ends lost 3 bases at V and 4 bases at J; junction bases unmatched: 7. Germline loops: CDR1 SGHNT, CDR2 YYREEE (reference sequence). The CDR3 is made up of 15 amino acids. This CDR3 is CASSSGTGPATEAFF. Written as DNA, the CDR3 is TGTGCCAGCAGCTCGGGGACAGGGCCCGCCACTGAAGCTTTCTTT.

The chain is built from TRBV18 and TRBJ1-2; 7 nucleotides match TRBD1. Germline assignment: CDR1 KGHSH and CDR2 LQKENI. CDR3 length equals 14 residues. The ends lost 0 bases at V and 4 bases at J; junction bases unmatched: 2. The CDR3 bases are TGTGCCAGCTCACCACCACAGGGGCTCTATGGCTACACCTTC. Translating gives CASSPPQGLYGYTF.

The rearrangement uses TRBV7-2 and TRBJ2-3; D possibly corresponds to TRBD2 (7 bases). CDR3 length: 14 amino acids. V lost 6 bases and J 5 bases, leaving 15 bases between the germline ends. Germline loops: CDR1 SGHTA, CDR2 FQGNSA. The CDR3 sequence is CASRGAGARDTQYF. The CDR3 DNA sequence: TGTGCCAGCAGGGGGGCGGGGGCGAGAGATACGCAGTATTTT.

The rearrangement links TRBV18 to TRBJ2-2, with a possible D match to TRBD2 (5 bases). V lost 3 bases and J lost 3, with 14 bases in between. The CDR3 length is 16 residues. Germline V CDR1 and CDR2: KGHSH, LQKENI. The CDR3 nucleotides are TGTGCCAGCTCACCCCCCGGAAAAGCGGACACCGGGGAGCTGTTTTTT. It specifies CASSPPGKADTGELFF.

The genes are TRBV7-3 and TRBJ2-3; 8 bases are shared with TRBD1. Looked up from germline, CDR1 is SGHTA and CDR2 is FQGTGA. Trimming took 0 bases from V and 0 from J; bases not matched to a gene: 5. The CDR3 extends over 17 amino acids. The CDR3 DNA follows: TGTGCCAGCAGCTTAACCGGTCAGGGGGCTAGCACAGATACGCAGTATTTT. Encoded protein: CASSLTGQGASTDTQYF.

This sequence joins TRBV5-1 and TRBJ1-1; possibly TRBD1 for D (5 bases). V lost 5 bases and J lost 6, with 14 bases in between. CDR3 length: 13 residues. CDR1 SGHRS and CDR2 YFSETQ come from the germline V gene. The CDR3 nucleotides read TGCGCCAGCAGTCAGGGAACGCAGGCTGAAGCTTTCTTT. It codes for CASSQGTQAEAFF.

The chain recombines TRBV27 with TRBJ2-1, with 12 positions matching TRBD2. The CDR3 has 16 residues. J was trimmed by 8 bases and V by 2 bases; bases with no gene match: 7. CDR1 is MNHEY and CDR2 is SMNVEV in the germline V gene (reference sequence). The CDR3 sequence: CASSLTSSGRAHEQFF. In DNA, the CDR3 is TGTGCCAGCAGTTTAACCTCTAGCGGGAGGGCCCATGAGCAGTTCTTC.

As regards this clone: Other DNA variants within this sample encode the same CDR3. The rearrangement joins TRBV3-1 (or the pseudogene TRBV3-2) to TRBJ2-2, with D unclear. The V gene lost 0 bases and the J gene lost 5 bases, with 4 bases spanning the gap. The CDR3 length is 13 residues. CDR1 and CDR2 (germline): LGHDT, YNNKEL (reference sequence). In nucleotides, the CDR3 is TGTGCCAGCAGCCAAGACAGGACCGGGGAGCTGTTTTTT. Translating it yields CASSQDRTGELFF.

The rearrangement links TRBV4-2 to TRBJ2-5; a possible D gene is TRBD2 (5 bases). The CDR3 spans 14 residues. The germline CDR1 and CDR2 sequences are LGHNA and YNFKEQ. V was pared by 6 bases and J by 4 bases, with 15 bases between. DNA for the CDR3: TGTGCCAGCAGGTCAAGCGGAAGCATAGAGACCCAGTACTTC. This codes for CASRSSGSIETQYF.